This T cell receptor (beta chain) stems from a study of T cells in Graves' hyperthyroidism and ophthalmopathy. General observations from the study: Before onset, by a median of around six months, the model predicted ophthalmopathy.

The table lists this clonotype with many counts. Antigen specificity is unknown. Germline loops: CDR1 MNHEY, CDR2 SVGEGT. V shed 2 bases and J shed 8 bases, with 8 bases lying between them. This CDR3 region has 12 residues. Exclusion of a patient resulted from uncontrolled infection, other autoimmune disease, pregnancy or lactation. RNA transcripts provided the source from which TCR beta CDR3 regions were amplified. An initial round of RT-PCR targeting the TCR CDR3 relied on the HTBI primer set. TCRdb re-called the multiplex PCR reads through MiXCR, storing one row per CDR3 protein. This sample has hundreds of thousands of distinct CDR3 sequences, with under 15% found just once.

This chain joins TRBV6-2 or TRBV6-3 and TRBJ2-3; no reliable D call. The sequence derives from a young woman with Graves' hyperthyroidism. Sequenced sample: blood. The CDR3 DNA sequence: TGTGCCAGCAGTTACCCCCGGGCTACGCAGTATTTT. As protein: CASSYPRATQYF.